This entry features one T cell receptor (beta chain) sequence. It lacks a known antigen. The entry originates in a study of monozygotic twins with inflammatory bowel disease (dated by TCRdb to the late 2010s). As for the study more broadly: The complete study included around 30 monozygotic twin pairs: 19 IBD-discordant Danish pairs and nine German pairs, of which four were IBD-concordant and five were IBD-discordant. Within discordant pairs, disease-associated traits were sought mainly by comparing IBD patients with their genetically identical healthy co-twins. Each individual had, on average, about 151 000 unique TCRalpha sequences and 181 000 unique TCRbeta sequences available for analysis.

Libraries came from 5' RACE. Each TCR library was prepared from about 3,300 ng of total RNA. For each sample, cDNA synthesis was carried out in eight separate reactions using SMARTScribe reverse transcriptase. During cDNA synthesis, template switching was used to introduce unique molecular identifiers that contained a 6-nucleotide sample barcode. TCRalpha and TCRbeta cDNA was amplified in two nested PCRs of 16 and 9 cycles, and bead purification was carried out after each PCR. Before amplification, the cDNA was both treated with uracil DNA-glycosylase and purified with the QIAquick PCR purification kit. The second PCR added Illumina TruSeq-compatible adapters along with sample-specific barcodes. Library quality and concentration were checked on TapeStation and Qubit, and libraries were pooled at around 4.7 ng each. The pooled libraries were sequenced with 2 x 100 bp reads and custom sequencing primers on an Illumina HiSeq2500 single-index Rapid Run. The authors processed their data as follows. PCR and sequencing errors were corrected by UMI-based consensus assembly using MiGEC version 1.2.6. V(D)J alignment, clonotype assembly and CDR3 extraction were performed with MiXCR version 2.1.1. To normalise gene usage, clonotype sharing and MAIT/NKT TCR abundance, the analysis used the top 1000, 10 000 and 20 000 clonotypes per sample. After downsampling to 27 000 UMIs, diversity was calculated as the inverse Simpson index using the vegan R package. Paired Mann-Whitney U tests were applied to discordant twin pairs, and Benjamini-Hochberg correction was used for multiple testing. TCRdb reprocessed the raw reads; every CDR3 protein sequence is a single record, and DNA is not supplied. TCRdb's processing, not the authors', yielded these V and J calls. The sample's table lists a count of around 450,000 distinct CDR3 sequences. The ten largest clones take up approximately 2.4% of the sample.

Here is what the overall study found, with its caveats: Background noise and inter-individual variability may have been introduced into the repertoires by the differing immunosuppressive treatments among patients. Repertoire similarity did not differ between concordant and discordant twins, which could be due to limited statistical power. The analysis was unable to tell different T cell subtypes apart. No single strong signal or clonotype linked to IBD turned up in the results, so the idea that one exists was not supported. A decrease in TCRbeta repertoire diversity, as measured by inverse Simpson index, was observed in IBD patients compared with their healthy co-twins. Compared with healthy twins, IBD patients had fewer clonotypes in common with other individuals, a difference most pronounced in patients showing signs of disease activity.

The CDR3 spans 16 residues, from the cysteine through the phenylalanine. No DNA is given. The germline V gene (reference sequence) gives CDR1 as SGHAT and CDR2 as FQDESV. An approximately 2.5 ml peripheral blood sample was drawn into PAXgene tubes per donor and stored at -80°C. Without any T cell sorting, total RNA was extracted from whole blood using the PAXgene blood miRNA kit on an automated QIAcube. Peripheral blood from monozygotic twin pairs who were concordant or discordant for inflammatory bowel disease underwent deep TCRalpha and TCRbeta repertoire profiling using unique molecular barcoding. Smoking habits were recorded for all twin pairs, and individuals were classified as current, former or never smokers.

What was sequenced was blood. Recombination connected TRBV11-1 to TRBJ1-6; lacking DNA, the TRBD1 call made by TCRdb goes unchecked. The TCR originated in a human donor with ulcerative colitis or Crohn's disease, or a healthy co-twin of an affected twin (not recorded which). The CDR3: CASSKGTGRPNSPLHF.